The 30 T cell receptor beta chains in this list originate from one sample, sequenced in a study of T cells after yellow fever vaccination. TCRdb used MiXCR to reprocess the 5' RACE reads, holding one entry per CDR3 protein. The sample includes hundreds of thousands of distinct CDR3 sequences, 9% to 15% of them seen just once. Material: PBMCs, obtained on the day of the yellow fever booster vaccination. The source is a man aged 25 to 40 who received the YFV17D yellow fever vaccine.

The table lists this clonotype with a few counts. This chain joins TRBV7-2 and TRBJ1-2; TRBD1 agrees at 9 bases. The CDR3 runs 16 residues. Trimming at V came to 5 bases and at J to 7 bases, leaving 14 bases not matched to a gene. Germline assignment: CDR1 SGHTA and CDR2 FQGNSA. CDR3 residues: CASSPRFVQGASGYTF. CDR3 bases: TGTGCCAGCAGCCCCCGTTTTGTACAGGGGGCGAGTGGCTACACCTTC.

This clonotype has more than one count but fewer than ten. The rearrangement joins TRBV19 to TRBJ2-1; D call uncertain. The CDR3 has 18 amino acids. Trimming removed 3 bases at V and 4 bases at J, with 22 bases between. Germline assignment: CDR1 LNHDA and CDR2 SQIVND (reference sequence). The CDR3 DNA is TGTGCCAGTAGTATTTTTTTTCATCAAGTTGGGATTTACAATGAGCAGTTCTTC. Translated: CASSIFFHQVGIYNEQFF.

This clonotype was recorded a few times. CDR3 sequence reads: CASSYSRAPAGQFQETQYF. DNA for the CDR3: TGTGCCAGCAGTTACTCGAGGGCCCCAGCGGGTCAATTCCAAGAGACCCAGTACTTC. This chain links TRBV6-5 with TRBJ2-5; D may be TRBD2 (6 bases). With 0 bases removed from V and 1 base from J, the gap between germline ends came to 21 bases. The CDR3 extends over 19 amino acids. CDR1 and CDR2 (germline): MNHEY, SVGAGI.

Only a few counts were recorded for this clonotype. This chain joins TRBV5-1 and TRBJ2-5; 8 nucleotides align to TRBD1. In germline, CDR1 is SGHRS, CDR2 YFSETQ. The CDR3 spans 16 residues. J lost 4 bases, V lost 0 bases, and 8 bases had no gene match. The CDR3 DNA is TGCGCCAGCAGCTTGGGGAGTCGGACAGGGAGAGAGACCCAGTACTTC. This encodes CASSLGSRTGRETQYF.

This sequence joins TRBV7-9 and TRBJ2-5, with D possibly matching TRBD1 (6 bases). The CDR3 runs to 14 residues. The germline CDR1 and CDR2 sequences are SEHNR and FQNEAQ (reference sequence). V was clipped by 5 bases and J by 0 bases, with 10 bases between them. CDR3 protein: CASSERTDQETQYF. The CDR3 bases are TGTGCCAGCAGCGAACGGACAGACCAAGAGACCCAGTACTTC.

The V call is TRBV7-2, the J call TRBJ2-7; D unclear. The CDR3 length is 13 residues. Germline CDR1 is SGHTA and CDR2 is FQGNSA. The V end lost 6 bases, the J end lost 0 bases, and 9 bases lay between the germline ends. This CDR3 reads CASRGRTSYEQYF. Here the CDR3 DNA reads TGTGCCAGCAGGGGCAGGACCTCCTACGAGCAGTACTTC.

This clonotype was counted between two and nine times. The rearrangement links TRBV28 to TRBJ2-7; D remains ambiguous. Germline CDR1 is MDHEN and CDR2 is SYDVKM. Trimming pared 4 bases from V and 2 bases from J, leaving 18 bases between. The length of the CDR3 is 16 residues. The DNA of the CDR3 is TGTGCCAGCAGTTCGGTTTTTTCAGGACGGACCTACGAGCAGTACTTC. This translates into CASSSVFSGRTYEQYF.

The chain links TRBV7-8 to TRBJ2-3, with 11 bases matching TRBD2. The ends lost 5 bases at V and 5 bases at J; junction bases unmatched: 9. This CDR3 comprises 16 residues. From germline, CDR1 is SGHVS and CDR2 FQNEAQ. CDR3 bases: TGTGCCAGCAGCCGCTTGGGGCTAGCGGGAGGAGATACGCAGTATTTT. The encoded protein is CASSRLGLAGGDTQYF.

This clonotype was detected a few times. The chain has TRBV15 and TRBJ1-2; TRBD1 aligns across 7 bases. This CDR3 has 14 amino acids. Unmatched junction bases numbered 4, after V lost 0 bases and J lost 6 bases. In germline, CDR1 is LNHNV, CDR2 YYDKDF (reference sequence). The CDR3 loop reads CATSRDRGVDGYTF. For the CDR3, the DNA is TGTGCCACCAGCAGAGACAGGGGGGTCGATGGCTACACCTTC.

This sequence joins TRBV5-6 and TRBJ1-3; D gene ambiguous. The V end was cut by 1 base, the J end by 5 bases, with 4 bases between. Per germline, CDR1 SGHDT and CDR2 YYEEEE. The CDR3 is 12 amino acids. The CDR3 reads CASSLRRNTIYF. CDR3 sequence (DNA): TGTGCCAGCAGCTTGAGGAGAAACACCATATATTTT.

The J gene is TRBJ2-2, the V gene TRBV5-1; D might be TRBD1 (6 bases). CDR3 length: 13 amino acids. The V gene's germline CDR1 is SGHRS and CDR2 YFSETQ. V was trimmed by 5 bases and J by 5 bases, leaving 10 bases between them. CDR3 protein: CASRAGETGELFF. CDR3 nucleotides: TGCGCCAGCAGGGCAGGGGAAACCGGGGAGCTGTTTTTT.

The V gene is TRBV6-5, the J gene TRBJ1-3; D remains unclear. Germline lookup yields CDR1 MNHEY and CDR2 SVGAGI. The CDR3 runs to 14 residues. Trimming stripped 4 bases from V and 0 bases from J, with 7 bases between. The CDR3: CASSFRASGNTIYF. In nucleotides, the CDR3 is TGTGCCAGCAGTTTCCGGGCCTCTGGAAACACCATATATTTT.

In its sample, this clonotype was seen many times. The J gene is TRBJ2-3, the V gene TRBV29-1, with D maybe TRBD1 (5 bases). V was shortened by 7 bases and J by 0 bases, with 11 bases between the two germline ends. This CDR3 is 13 amino acids long. The V gene's germline CDR1 is SQVTM and CDR2 ANQGSEA. Here the CDR3 reads CSGSGYSTDTQYF. CDR3 DNA sequence: TGCAGCGGCTCAGGGTATAGCACAGATACGCAGTATTTT.

In nucleotides, the CDR3 is TGCAGTGCTCGGAAAGGGACAGGGACCTACGAGCAGTACTTC. Its protein product is CSARKGTGTYEQYF. This chain joins TRBV20-1 and TRBJ2-7; TRBD1 matches at 9 bases. Trimming took 5 bases from V and 2 from J; bases not matched to a gene: 7. This CDR3 is built from 14 residues. Looked up from germline, CDR1 is DFQATT and CDR2 is SNEGSKA (reference sequence).

This clonotype was picked up a small number of times. The chain carries TRBV9 and TRBJ2-5; 14 bases fit TRBD2. Trimming took 4 bases from V and 5 from J; bases not matched to a gene: 4. This CDR3 comprises 15 residues. CDR1 and CDR2 from the germline V gene are SGDLS and YYNGEE. CDR3 bases: TGTGCCAGCAGCAAGGGACTAGCGGGAGTCGAGACCCAGTACTTC. Amino acids: CASSKGLAGVETQYF.

This clonotype occurred a few times. This chain connects TRBV6-2 or TRBV6-3 to TRBJ2-5; 8 bases are a match to TRBD2. CDR1 MNHEY and CDR2 SVGEGT come from the germline V gene. With 4 bases clipped from V and 4 bases from J, the junction kept 8 bases outside the gene matches. The CDR3 is 15 amino acids. The DNA of the CDR3 is TGTGCCAGCAGTTCATCCCGAGCGGGAGCAGAGACCCAGTACTTC. Amino acids: CASSSSRAGAETQYF.

The V gene is TRBV7-8, the J gene TRBJ1-1; D perhaps matches TRBD1 (6 bases). Trimming removed 5 bases at V and 8 bases at J, with 12 bases between. This CDR3 has 12 amino acids. The germline gives CDR1 SGHVS, CDR2 FQNEAQ. CDR3 DNA sequence: TGTGCCAGCAGCAAAGTGGGGACAGAAGCTTTCTTT. It codes for CASSKVGTEAFF.

The chain carries TRBV20-1 and TRBJ2-3; TRBD2 matches 11 bases. The CDR3 has 11 residues. The V segment lost 6 bases and the J segment 15 bases; nucleotides outside the gene matches: 8. In germline, CDR1 is DFQATT, CDR2 SNEGSKA (reference sequence). This CDR3 is CSAPLAGGQYF. In DNA form, the CDR3 reads TGCAGTGCGCCATTAGCGGGAGGGCAATATTTT.

This clonotype showed up many times. The V gene is TRBV20-1, the J gene TRBJ2-7, with D possibly being TRBD1 (7 bases). The germline gives CDR1 DFQATT, CDR2 SNEGSKA (reference sequence). This CDR3 is built from 12 residues. The V and J ends lost 6 bases and 4 bases respectively, with 13 bases between them. CDR3 DNA sequence: TGCAGTGCCCACAGGGGAGGATACGAGCAGTACTTC. Translation gives CSAHRGGYEQYF.

The chain combines TRBV6-1 with TRBJ2-7, with a weak D call TRBD1 (7 bases). The CDR3 contains 16 residues. Trimming shortened V by 6 bases and J by 2 bases, and 20 bases separated the two germline ends. The germline V gene has CDR1 MNHNS and CDR2 SASEGT. In nucleotides, the CDR3 is TGTGCCAGCAGCCGTCTCGAGGGGGCGGGAACCTACGAGCAGTACTTC. It yields the protein CASSRLEGAGTYEQYF.

V is TRBV18 and J is TRBJ1-5, with 8 bases lining up with TRBD1. CDR3 size: 17 residues. Germline assignment: CDR1 KGHSH and CDR2 LQKENI. Trimming removed 3 bases from V and 5 bases from J; junction bases left unmatched: 12. This CDR3 is CASSPFPPGQGYQPQHF. In DNA, the CDR3 is TGTGCCAGCTCACCTTTCCCCCCCGGACAGGGATATCAGCCCCAGCATTTT.

V usage is TRBV7-2 and J usage is TRBJ1-3; D is ambiguous. Germline CDR1 reads SGHTA; CDR2 reads FQGNSA. The V and J ends lost 5 bases and 0 bases respectively, with 8 bases between them. The CDR3 has 14 amino acids. The CDR3 loop is CASSRGDSGNTIYF. CDR3 nucleotide sequence: TGTGCCAGCAGCCGGGGTGACTCTGGAAACACCATATATTTT. Variable domain in full (rest from reference TRBV7-2 and TRBJ1-3): GAGVSQSPSNKVTEKGKDVELRCDPISGHTALYWYRQSLGQGLEFLIYFQGNSAPDKSGLPSDRFSAERTGGSVSTLTIQRTQQEDSAVYLCASSRGDSGNTIYFGEGSWLTVV.

The chain couples TRBV28 to TRBJ2-1; TRBD1 agrees at 9 bases. Losses at the gene ends were 10 bases for V and 6 bases for J; bases not matched to a gene: 7. The CDR3 length is 13 residues. Germline V gene data show CDR1 as MDHEN and CDR2 as SYDVKM. The CDR3 DNA follows: TGTGCCACGGGACAGGGCTTGGTCAATGAGCAGTTCTTC. Translation: CATGQGLVNEQFF.

This clonotype was recorded many times. V gene TRBV7-8 combines with J gene TRBJ1-5; TRBD1 is a possible D gene (6 bases). Trimming cost V 1 base and J 0 bases, with 13 bases left between them. The CDR3 is made up of 17 amino acids. In germline, CDR1 is SGHVS, CDR2 FQNEAQ. The CDR3 here is CASSLVRGSYSNQPQHF. The CDR3 DNA follows: TGTGCCAGCAGCTTAGTCAGGGGCTCCTATAGCAATCAGCCCCAGCATTTT.

This chain connects TRBV12-3 or TRBV12-4 to TRBJ2-1; maybe TRBD2 (5 bases). The germline V and J ends were trimmed by 7 bases and 3 bases, with 13 bases remaining between them. The length of the CDR3 is 14 residues. CDR3 protein: CASTPDGNYNEQFF. The CDR3 DNA reads as TGTGCCAGCACTCCAGACGGGAACTACAATGAGCAGTTCTTC.

This clonotype occurred many times. This chain connects TRBV5-5 to TRBJ2-5, with 7 bases identical to TRBD1. Germline assignment: CDR1 SGHKS and CDR2 YYEKEE (reference sequence). The CDR3 spans 15 residues. Trimming at V came to 0 bases and at J to 5 bases, leaving 7 bases not matched to a gene. In DNA, the CDR3 is TGTGCCAGCAGCTTGGGACTAACAGGGGAGGAGACCCAGTACTTC. It encodes CASSLGLTGEETQYF.

The chain carries TRBV3-1 and TRBJ2-7; D gene uncertain. Germline values: CDR1 LGHDT, CDR2 YNNKEL (reference sequence). V was pared by 1 base and J by 7 bases, with 8 bases between. The CDR3 loop spans 12 amino acids. This CDR3 is CASSQGGGEQYF. CDR3 coding DNA: TGTGCCAGCAGCCAAGGAGGCGGTGAGCAGTACTTC.

The table lists this clonotype with many counts. The V gene is TRBV7-2, the J gene TRBJ2-3; D call uncertain. Germline CDR1 SGHTA, CDR2 FQGNSA. V was clipped by 4 bases and J by 0 bases, with 5 bases between them. This CDR3 comprises 13 residues. The CDR3 region is CASSYGSTDTQYF. The CDR3 DNA sequence: TGTGCCAGCAGCTACGGGAGCACAGATACGCAGTATTTT. The variable domain in full, completed from reference TRBV7-2 and TRBJ2-3, reads GAGVSQSPSNKVTEKGKDVELRCDPISGHTALYWYRQSLGQGLEFLIYFQGNSAPDKSGLPSDRFSAERTGGSVSTLTIQRTQQEDSAVYLCASSYGSTDTQYFGPGTRLTVL.

This clonotype was seen at least ten times. The chain is built from TRBV18 and TRBJ1-4; possible D gene TRBD1, 6 bases. Trimming left V 0 bases short and J 0 bases short, with 14 bases between. Germline V lookup: CDR1 KGHSH, CDR2 LQKENI. CDR3 length equals 18 residues. The DNA of the CDR3 is TGTGCCAGCTCACCACCCCCAGGGGTCTTCGCAACTAATGAAAAACTGTTTTTT. This sequence encodes CASSPPPGVFATNEKLFF.

This sequence joins TRBV4-2 and TRBJ2-1; TRBD2 agrees at 14 bases. Losses at the gene ends were 7 bases for V and 1 base for J; bases not matched to a gene: 6. The CDR3 runs 17 residues. The germline gives CDR1 LGHNA, CDR2 YNFKEQ. This CDR3 reads CASTGTSGSGSYNEQFF. CDR3 DNA sequence: TGTGCCAGCACCGGGACTAGCGGGAGTGGATCCTACAATGAGCAGTTCTTC.